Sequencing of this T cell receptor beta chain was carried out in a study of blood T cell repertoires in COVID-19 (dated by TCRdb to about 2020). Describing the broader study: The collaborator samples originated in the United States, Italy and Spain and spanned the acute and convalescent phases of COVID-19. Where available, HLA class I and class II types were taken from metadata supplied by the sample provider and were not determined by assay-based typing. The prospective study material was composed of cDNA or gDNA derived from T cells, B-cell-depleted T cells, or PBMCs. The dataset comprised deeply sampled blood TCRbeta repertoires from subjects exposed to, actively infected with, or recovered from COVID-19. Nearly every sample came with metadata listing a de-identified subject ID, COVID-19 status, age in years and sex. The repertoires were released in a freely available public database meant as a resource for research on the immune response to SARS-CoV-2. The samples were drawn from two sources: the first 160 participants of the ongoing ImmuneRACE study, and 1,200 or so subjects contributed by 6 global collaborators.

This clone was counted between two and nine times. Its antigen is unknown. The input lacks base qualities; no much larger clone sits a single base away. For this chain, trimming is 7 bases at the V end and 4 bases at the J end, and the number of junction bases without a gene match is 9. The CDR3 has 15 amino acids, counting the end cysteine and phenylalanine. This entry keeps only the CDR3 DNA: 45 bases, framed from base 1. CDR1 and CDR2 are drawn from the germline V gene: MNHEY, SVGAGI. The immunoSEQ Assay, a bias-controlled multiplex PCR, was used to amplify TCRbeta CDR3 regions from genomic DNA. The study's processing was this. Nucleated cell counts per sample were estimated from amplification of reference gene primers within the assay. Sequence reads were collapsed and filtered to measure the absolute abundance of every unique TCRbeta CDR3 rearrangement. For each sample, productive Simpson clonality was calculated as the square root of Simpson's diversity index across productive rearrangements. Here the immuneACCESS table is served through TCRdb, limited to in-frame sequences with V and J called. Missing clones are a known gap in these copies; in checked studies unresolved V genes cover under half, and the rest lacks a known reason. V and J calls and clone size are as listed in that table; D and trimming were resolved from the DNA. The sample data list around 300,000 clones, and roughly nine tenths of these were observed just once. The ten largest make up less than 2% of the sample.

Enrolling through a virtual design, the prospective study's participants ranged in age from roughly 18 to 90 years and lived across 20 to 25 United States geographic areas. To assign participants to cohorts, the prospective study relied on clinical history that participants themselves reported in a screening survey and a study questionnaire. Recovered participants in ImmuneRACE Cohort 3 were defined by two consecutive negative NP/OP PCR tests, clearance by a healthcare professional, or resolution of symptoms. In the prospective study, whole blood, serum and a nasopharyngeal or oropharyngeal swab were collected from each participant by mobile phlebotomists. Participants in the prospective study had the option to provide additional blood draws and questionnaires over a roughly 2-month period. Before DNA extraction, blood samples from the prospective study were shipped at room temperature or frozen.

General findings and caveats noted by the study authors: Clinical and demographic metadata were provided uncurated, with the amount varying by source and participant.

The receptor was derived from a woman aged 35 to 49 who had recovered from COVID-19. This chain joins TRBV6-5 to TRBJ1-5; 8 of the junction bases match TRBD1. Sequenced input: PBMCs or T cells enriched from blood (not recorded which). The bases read TGTGCCAGCACCGTCGGGACAGGAGATAATCAGCCCCAGCATTTT. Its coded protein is CASTVGTGDNQPQHF.